The source of this T cell receptor (beta chain) is a study of T cell responses to AZD1222 COVID-19 vaccine. Study-level results: Repertoire sampling happened only post peak T cell response.

Trimming pared 1 base from V and 4 bases from J, leaving 7 bases between. The CDR3 spans 13 residues. Germline CDR1 and CDR2: SGHNT and YYREEE (reference sequence). Only in-frame clones appear in the TCRdb table, and some are missing; sequencing was by immunoSEQ multiplex PCR. The repertoire holds roughly 70,000 clones, with around nine tenths as singletons. Comments on this clone: Its cognate antigen is unknown.

The TCR originated in an adult who received the MenACWY meningococcal vaccine as a control. This rearrangement joins TRBV5-4 to TRBJ2-3, with D perhaps matching TRBD1 (6 bases). Sequenced here: peripheral blood, sampled 28 days after the second dose of the MenACWY control vaccine. This chain's CDR3 is CASSLTGSDTQYF. The CDR3 nucleotides are TGTGCCAGCAGCTTGACAGGGTCAGATACGCAGTATTTT. Complete variable domain (other parts from reference TRBV5-4 and TRBJ2-3): ETGVTQSPTHLIKTRGQQVTLRCSSQSGHNTVSWYQQALGQGPQFIFQYYREEENGRGNFPPRFSGLQFPNYSSELNVNALELDDSALYLCASSLTGSDTQYFGPGTRLTVL.